The 31 T cell receptor beta chains presented below share a single source sample, sequenced in a study of T-cell reconstitution after alpha-beta-depleted transplantation in children. Preparation of the TCRbeta library involved a method that used unique molecular identifiers. From the PCR reads, TCRdb called clonotypes with MiXCR, one entry per CDR3 protein. The table lists roughly 190,000 distinct CDR3 sequences, less than 15% of them singletons. Sequences were derived from PBMCs from the stem cell graft donor, sampled from the stem cell graft. The receptors come from a human donor who donated a stem cell graft to a child with acute lymphoblastic leukemia.

This chain connects TRBV5-1 to TRBJ2-3; D gene unclear. Germline assignment: CDR1 SGHRS and CDR2 YFSETQ. Deletions cut 0 bases from V and 4 bases from J, with 12 bases between. This CDR3 contains 15 residues. CDR3 nucleotide sequence: TGCGCCAGCAGCTTGGCCGACCGAAGGGCAGATACGCAGTATTTT. Protein sequence: CASSLADRRADTQYF.

This clonotype was picked up many times. The chain has TRBV6-1 and TRBJ2-7; 15 bases align to TRBD2. Germline assignment: CDR1 MNHNS and CDR2 SASEGT. J lost 7 bases, V lost 7 bases, and 8 bases had no gene match. The CDR3 is 15 residues long. CDR3 DNA sequence: TGTGCCAGCAATGGACTAGCGGGAGGGCTCGAGGAGCAGTACTTC. Protein: CASNGLAGGLEEQYF.

This clonotype was found many times. The J gene is TRBJ1-2, the V gene TRBV28, with D perhaps TRBD1 (6 bases). CDR3 size: 13 residues. Germline CDR1 is MDHEN and CDR2 is SYDVKM. With 7 bases removed from V and 4 bases from J, the gap between germline ends came to 13 bases. CDR3 amino acids: CASTGTGSYGYTF. The DNA of the CDR3 is TGTGCCAGCACGGGCACAGGGAGCTATGGCTACACCTTC.

This clonotype was seen ten or more times. The chain combines TRBV20-1 with TRBJ2-5; the match to TRBD2 covers 8 bases. V shed 4 bases, J shed 2 bases, and the junction held 9 bases outside the gene matches. The CDR3 is 15 residues long. Germline values: CDR1 DFQATT, CDR2 SNEGSKA (reference sequence). Here the CDR3 reads CSATREGGEQETQYF. As DNA, the CDR3 is TGCAGTGCTACCCGGGAGGGTGGTGAGCAAGAGACCCAGTACTTC.

This clonotype appeared many times. The chain recombines TRBV27 with TRBJ2-7; D remains unclear. Germline-derived CDR1 and CDR2 are MNHEY and SMNVEV (reference sequence). Trimming left V 3 bases short and J 5 bases short, with 11 bases between. The CDR3 has 13 residues. CDR3 loop: CASSFGLPDEQYF. The CDR3 nucleotides are TGTGCCAGCAGTTTCGGGCTTCCCGACGAGCAGTACTTC.

This clonotype was observed at least ten times. The CDR3 sequence: CASSQDRAQPQHF. CDR3 nucleotides: TGTGCCAGCAGTCAAGACAGGGCTCAGCCCCAGCATTTT. The chain is built from TRBV28 and TRBJ1-5; TRBD1 agrees at 7 bases. Per the germline V gene, CDR1 is MDHEN and CDR2 is SYDVKM. CDR3 length: 13 amino acids. The J segment lost 6 bases and the V segment lost 5 bases, leaving 4 bases of the junction unmatched.

In its sample, this clonotype was seen many times. The rearrangement links TRBV5-1 to TRBJ2-7; TRBD2 is a possible D gene (5 bases). V was trimmed by 3 bases and J by 3 bases, leaving 19 bases between them. Germline lookup yields CDR1 SGHRS and CDR2 YFSETQ. This CDR3 comprises 16 residues. In DNA, the CDR3 is TGCGCCAGCAGCTCCCACCTAGCAAGGGTCCTCTACGAGCAGTACTTC. Its translation: CASSSHLARVLYEQYF.

CDR3 nucleotides: TGTGCCAGTAGTTCCGGGACTGACGCCTACGAGCAGTACTTC. It codes for CASSSGTDAYEQYF. The chain joins TRBV3-1 to TRBJ2-7; the D gene is possibly TRBD2 (6 bases). The ends were cut back, 9 bases at V and 2 bases at J, with 17 bases in the middle. The CDR3 has 14 residues. Germline V gene sequence: CDR1 LGHDT, CDR2 YNNKEL (reference sequence).

This clonotype has ten or more counts. The DNA for the CDR3 is TGCAGTGCTAGAGTGTCCAGCGGGAGGGCGGGGTTAACCCTCAATGAGCAGTTCTTC. This gives the protein CSARVSSGRAGLTLNEQFF. The chain employs TRBV20-1 and TRBJ2-1, with 10 bases that match TRBD2. CDR3 length equals 19 residues. J lost 6 bases, V lost 1 base, and 18 bases had no gene match. Germline V gene data show CDR1 as DFQATT and CDR2 as SNEGSKA (reference sequence).

This clonotype was observed at least ten times. The rearrangement joins TRBV12-3 or TRBV12-4 to TRBJ1-1, with D tentatively TRBD1 (5 bases). This CDR3 is 13 amino acids long. Trimming took 3 bases from V and 2 from J, leaving 7 bases between them. The CDR3 sequence: CASSFRVNTEAFF. The CDR3 coding sequence is TGTGCCAGCAGTTTCAGGGTAAACACTGAAGCTTTCTTT.

This clonotype was seen many times. J is TRBJ1-4 and V is TRBV7-2; D not resolved. Germline assignment: CDR1 SGHTA and CDR2 FQGNSA. V lost 2 bases and J 0 bases, leaving 13 bases between the germline ends. The CDR3 extends over 17 amino acids. CDR3 DNA sequence: TGTGCCAGCAGCTTAAACCACAGATCCGCAACTAATGAAAAACTGTTTTTT. It codes for CASSLNHRSATNEKLFF.

This clonotype has at least ten counts. This rearrangement joins TRBV6-1 to TRBJ2-7; possibly TRBD2 for D (6 bases). The CDR3 length is 13 residues. With 6 bases removed from V and 2 bases from J, the gap between germline ends came to 11 bases. Per germline, CDR1 MNHNS and CDR2 SASEGT. The CDR3 DNA is TGTGCCAGCAGACTAGCAGAAACCTACGAGCAGTACTTC. Encoded protein: CASRLAETYEQYF.

This clonotype came up many times. This rearrangement joins TRBV7-9 to TRBJ2-7, with D possibly TRBD2 on 6 matching bases. This CDR3 is 14 amino acids long. V dropped 4 bases and J dropped 7 bases, with 17 bases sitting between them. Germline V gene sequence: CDR1 SEHNR, CDR2 FQNEAQ (reference sequence). CDR3 in amino acids: CASSSQPRGREQYF. CDR3 coding DNA: TGTGCCAGCAGCTCCCAGCCCCGGGGGAGGGAGCAGTACTTC.

This clonotype was seen at least ten times. The CDR3 loop is CASSVDRDSEAFF. The DNA of the CDR3 is TGTGCCAGCAGCGTGGACCGGGACAGTGAAGCTTTCTTT. The rearrangement joins TRBV12-3 or TRBV12-4 to TRBJ1-1; 7 bases are a match to TRBD1. The CDR3 extends over 13 amino acids. Trimming cost V 6 bases and J 7 bases; bases outside gene matches: 8.

This clonotype has a handful of counts. This chain connects TRBV20-1 to TRBJ1-2; the D is unclear. Trimming took 1 base from V and 2 from J, leaving 14 bases between them. Germline loops: CDR1 DFQATT, CDR2 SNEGSKA (reference sequence). The CDR3 totals 15 residues. CDR3 DNA sequence: TGCAGTGCTAGAGTGGGGAGTCGACGGAACTATGGCTACACCTTC. Translation gives CSARVGSRRNYGYTF.

As for this clonotype: A much larger clone lies a single base off, so this may be a read error. This chain uses TRBV28 with TRBJ1-1; D perhaps matches TRBD1 (6 bases). In germline, CDR1 is MDHEN, CDR2 SYDVKM. V was clipped by 3 bases and J by 0 bases, with 17 bases between them. This CDR3 is 17 amino acids long. In DNA form, the CDR3 reads TGTGCCAGCAGTTTTATACGGGGGGCAGGTGTGAACACTGAAGCTTTCTTT. Translation: CASSFIRGAGVNTEAFF.

Many counts were recorded for this clonotype. The rearrangement links TRBV5-1 to TRBJ2-1; 10 positions agree with TRBD2. CDR1 is SGHRS, CDR2 YFSETQ, per germline. The trim removed 1 base at V and 9 bases at J, leaving 7 bases unmatched. The CDR3 is made up of 15 amino acids. Here the CDR3 DNA reads TGCGCCAGCAGCTTGCGGCTAGCGGGAGAGGGTGAGCAGTTCTTC. Translating it yields CASSLRLAGEGEQFF.

This clonotype was picked up many times. CDR3 sequence (DNA): TGTGCCAGCAGTTTAGTTCCAGAGACTAGCGGGAGGGGAGCAGATACGCAGTATTTT. It encodes CASSLVPETSGRGADTQYF. J is TRBJ2-3 and V is TRBV12-3 or TRBV12-4, with 14 bases matching TRBD2. The CDR3 sequence is 19 residues long. The V gene end was trimmed by 1 base and the J gene end by 4 bases; junction bases not matched to a gene: 10.

This clonotype was seen repeatedly, ten times or more. The chain couples TRBV12-3 or TRBV12-4 to TRBJ2-5; a weak D match, TRBD1 (6 bases). This CDR3 comprises 13 residues. Deletions cut 7 bases from V and 5 bases from J, with 14 bases between. CDR3 region: CASTRGGSETQYF. Here the CDR3 DNA reads TGTGCCAGCACCAGGGGTGGTTCCGAGACCCAGTACTTC.

This clonotype was detected many times. The chain is built from TRBV7-8 and TRBJ2-2; 12 bases match TRBD2. The CDR3 length is 18 residues. The V gene end was trimmed by 3 bases and the J gene end by 4 bases; junction bases not matched to a gene: 9. The V gene's germline CDR1 is SGHVS and CDR2 FQNEAQ. The CDR3 DNA reads as TGTGCCAGCAGCTTTGGACTAGCGGGGCGCGAGGGCACCGGGGAGCTGTTTTTT. Translation gives CASSFGLAGREGTGELFF.

This clonotype has at least ten counts. The chain links TRBV7-9 to TRBJ1-5; 7 nucleotides agree with TRBD1. This CDR3 spans 14 amino acids. Germline loops: CDR1 SEHNR, CDR2 FQNEAQ (reference sequence). The V segment lost 0 bases and the J segment 7 bases; nucleotides outside the gene matches: 3. This CDR3 reads CASSLAGGGQPQHF. The CDR3 DNA reads TGTGCCAGCAGCTTAGCAGGGGGCGGGCAGCCCCAGCATTTT. Supplemented by reference TRBV7-9 and TRBJ1-5, the full variable domain reads DTGVSQNPRHKITKRGQNVTFRCDPISEHNRLYWYRQTLGQGPEFLTYFQNEAQLEKSRLLSDRFSAERPKGSFSTLEIQRTEQGDSAMYLCASSLAGGGQPQHFGDGTRLSIL.

This clonotype was observed at least ten times. This chain joins TRBV5-6 and TRBJ2-2; D not resolved. V lost 1 base and J 0 bases, leaving 10 bases between the germline ends. The CDR3 totals 16 residues. Germline V gene lookup returns CDR1 SGHDT and CDR2 YYEEEE. CDR3 sequence: CASSLFRHPNTGELFF. In DNA, the CDR3 is TGTGCCAGCAGCTTGTTCCGCCACCCGAACACCGGGGAGCTGTTTTTT.

In the case of this clonotype: Possible read error: a much larger clone is one base away. The J gene is TRBJ2-1, the V gene TRBV29-1, with TRBD2 matching 11 bases. CDR1 and CDR2 (germline): SQVTM, ANQGSEA. The CDR3 sequence is 13 residues long. V shed 4 bases and J 9 bases; nucleotides not matched to a gene: 5. This CDR3 reads CSVAPGTSGEQFF. The CDR3 DNA follows: TGCAGCGTTGCGCCCGGGACTAGCGGTGAGCAGTTCTTC.

This clonotype was observed many times. The gene calls are TRBV11-3 and TRBJ2-5, with TRBD2 matching 8 bases. The V and J ends lost 8 bases and 9 bases, in that order; junction bases with no gene match: 14. The CDR3 has 14 residues. Germline CDR1 and CDR2: SGHNT and YENEEA. The CDR3 DNA follows: TGTGCCAGCGGCGGGGGGCCCAGTGAAGGGGCCCAGTACTTC. Its translation: CASGGGPSEGAQYF.

This clonotype was recorded at least ten times. The chain joins TRBV29-1 to TRBJ2-1, with D perhaps matching TRBD1 or TRBD2 (5 bases each). V lost 7 bases and J 5 bases, leaving 30 bases between the germline ends. The germline gives CDR1 SQVTM, CDR2 ANQGSEA. The CDR3 loop spans 18 amino acids. This chain's CDR3 is CSARRGGSSHRGNNEQFF. In DNA, the CDR3 is TGCAGCGCCAGACGGGGCGGCTCATCTCACCGTGGGAACAATGAGCAGTTCTTC.

In this sample, this clonotype turned up many times. The chain couples TRBV24-1 to TRBJ2-3; 13 bases line up with TRBD2. This CDR3 has 16 amino acids. CDR1 and CDR2 (germline): KGHDR, SFDVKD. Trimming at V came to 5 bases and at J to 4 bases, leaving 5 bases not matched to a gene. The CDR3 DNA sequence: TGTGCCACCAGTGGGACTAGCGGGAGTTTACCAGATACGCAGTATTTT. It is translated as CATSGTSGSLPDTQYF.

This clonotype was seen repeatedly, ten times or more. The chain joins TRBV12-3 or TRBV12-4 to TRBJ2-7; 11 bases agree with TRBD2. The CDR3 contains 16 residues. With V trimmed by 3 bases and J by 2 bases, 6 bases remained unmatched. CDR3 protein: CASSLGSGRATYEQYF. The CDR3 nucleotides are TGTGCCAGCAGTTTGGGTAGCGGGAGGGCGACCTACGAGCAGTACTTC.

In its sample, this clonotype was seen a few times. This chain links TRBV10-3 with TRBJ2-1, with D uncertain. This CDR3 contains 15 residues. Germline V lookup: CDR1 ENHRY, CDR2 SYGVKD. Between the trimmed V and J ends, which lost 5 bases and 8 bases, there was a span of 19 bases. The CDR3 DNA reads as TGTGCCATCAGTCCCCCCGGATTCCCCCGCGATGAGCAGTTCTTC. It specifies CAISPPGFPRDEQFF.

The genes are TRBV6-1 and TRBJ2-2, with 9 bases aligning to TRBD1. The CDR3 sequence is 16 residues long. The germline V gene has CDR1 MNHNS and CDR2 SASEGT. V shed 6 bases and J 5 bases; nucleotides not matched to a gene: 10. In DNA form, the CDR3 reads TGTGCCAGCAGAGAGCTCCCGGGACAGGGAACCGGGGAGCTGTTTTTT. Translation: CASRELPGQGTGELFF.

This clonotype was found a few times. The CDR3 region is CSARDSGLAGGLSYNEQFF. The CDR3 nucleotides are TGCAGTGCTAGAGACTCGGGACTAGCGGGAGGATTATCCTACAATGAGCAGTTCTTC. The chain is built from TRBV20-1 and TRBJ2-1; 15 bases map to TRBD2. V dropped 0 bases and J dropped 1; count of bases not matched to a gene: 7. Germline CDR1 reads DFQATT; CDR2 reads SNEGSKA (reference sequence). The CDR3 length is 19 residues.

This clonotype was picked up a small number of times. V is TRBV3-1 and J is TRBJ1-4; maybe TRBD1 (5 bases). CDR1 and CDR2 from the germline V gene are LGHDT and YNNKEL (reference sequence). The length of the CDR3 is 15 residues. Trimming removed 4 bases from V and 0 bases from J, with 9 bases in between. The CDR3 is CASSPGRPTNEKLFF. CDR3 DNA sequence: TGTGCCAGCAGCCCGGGGCGACCAACTAATGAAAAACTGTTTTTT.